This T cell receptor (beta chain) was captured by sequencing in a study of T cell repertoires in cytomegalovirus infection. TCRdb re-analysed the reads in MiXCR, keeping a single row per CDR3 protein. The profile covers around 430,000 distinct CDR3 sequences, with under 55% appearing a single time and around 44% taken by the ten largest. The CDR3 spans 12 residues. Trimming shortened V by 6 bases and J by 5 bases, and 9 bases separated the two germline ends. From germline, CDR1 is SGHTA and CDR2 FQGNSA. This clonotype occurred a few times. Its antigen is still unknown. The sequences come from cultured PBMCs, collected from culture after CMV antigen stimulation. V usage is TRBV7-2 and J usage is TRBJ2-3; D is possibly TRBD2 (5 bases). The sequence was collected from a human donor in good health (CMV status not recorded). Some clones in this sample may be carry-over from other donors' samples. The CDR3 DNA is TGTGCCAGCAGTTGGGCGGGAGATACGCAGTATTTT. Translated: CASSWAGDTQYF.